The 10 T cell receptor beta chains below come from one sample, sequenced in a study of cytomegalovirus exposure and HLA in healthy donors. The PCR contained 60 Vbeta and 13 Jbeta primers. Clones were read by immunoSEQ multiplex PCR, and TCRdb kept only the in-frame ones, dropping some. Among about 180,000 clones listed, over 70% were seen once. Sequencing was done on a sample of PBMCs. The source is a woman in her 30s in good health and CMV-seronegative.

CDR3 coding DNA: TGTGCCAGCAGCTTACGGGGGGACGGACCATACGAGCAGTACTTC. Translated, it gives CASSLRGDGPYEQYF. V usage is TRBV7-9 and J usage is TRBJ2-7; TRBD2 agrees at 7 bases. V dropped 2 bases and J dropped 4; count of bases not matched to a gene: 8. Germline assignment: CDR1 SEHNR and CDR2 FQNEAQ (reference sequence). The CDR3 contains 15 residues.

This chain uses TRBV5-5 with TRBJ1-2, with D possibly matching TRBD1 (6 bases). There are 13 residues in the CDR3. V gave up 4 bases and J gave up 4 bases, with 11 bases separating them. Germline V gene lookup returns CDR1 SGHKS and CDR2 YYEKEE (reference sequence). CDR3 sequence (DNA): TGTGCCAGCAGCCGGAGGGGGGGCTATGGCTACACCTTC. It yields the protein CASSRRGGYGYTF. The variable domain in full, with the rest retrieved from reference TRBV5-5 and TRBJ1-2, is DAGVTQSPTHLIKTRGQQVTLRCSPISGHKSVSWYQQVLGQGPQFIFQYYEKEERGRGNFPDRFSARQFPNYSSELNVNALLLGDSALYLCASSRRGGYGYTFGSGTRLTVV.

V is TRBV27 and J is TRBJ1-6; TRBD1 is a possible D gene (5 bases). There are 15 residues in the CDR3. Germline V gene data show CDR1 as MNHEY and CDR2 as SMNVEV (reference sequence). V lost 6 bases, J lost 7 bases, and 16 bases lay in between. The CDR3 bases are TGTGCCAGCAGCTGGGGCCCCCTGGGGAATTCACCCCTCCACTTT. This sequence encodes CASSWGPLGNSPLHF.

This clone appeared a single time. The CDR3 nucleotides are TGTGCCAGCAGCTTATGGACAGGGGATGGCTACACCTTC. This codes for CASSLWTGDGYTF. The chain recombines TRBV7-8 with TRBJ1-2; TRBD1 agrees at 9 bases. V gave up 2 bases and J gave up 6 bases; unmatched junction bases: 1. The germline V gene encodes CDR1 SGHVS and CDR2 FQNEAQ. The CDR3 is made up of 13 amino acids.

The chain combines TRBV28 with TRBJ1-2; D is ambiguous. This CDR3 has 13 residues. The V and J ends lost 2 bases and 7 bases respectively, with 11 bases between them. Germline V gives CDR1 MDHEN, CDR2 SYDVKM. The CDR3 coding sequence is TGTGCCAGCAGTTTAAGCGAAAGACGTGGCTACACCTTC. Amino acid sequence: CASSLSERRGYTF.

This clone has more than one count but fewer than ten. V gene TRBV4-3 combines with J gene TRBJ2-1; TRBD1 agrees at 12 bases. The germline V gene has CDR1 LGHNA and CDR2 YSLEER. After removal of 3 bases from V and 7 bases from J, the junction contained 10 bases not matched to a gene. This CDR3 is built from 17 residues. The CDR3 nucleotides read TGCGCCAGCAGCCACTGGGGAGGGACAGGGGGCCTGAATGAGCAGTTCTTC. This sequence encodes CASSHWGGTGGLNEQFF.

This clone was counted only a few times. Its ends do not fully match the called genes, so a read error is possible. The rearrangement joins TRBV7-2 to TRBJ2-5, with D uncertain. Germline-derived CDR1 and CDR2 are SGHTA and FQGNSA. This CDR3 is built from 11 residues. This chain's CDR3 is CASSSEEAQYF. Written as DNA, the CDR3 is TGTGCCAGCAGCTCCGAAGAGGCCCAGTACTTC.

A single count supports this clone. The rearrangement uses TRBV18 and TRBJ1-2, with a weak D call TRBD1 (5 bases). The CDR3 sequence is 15 residues long. The V gene's germline CDR1 is KGHSH and CDR2 LQKENI. V was trimmed by 6 bases and J by 4 bases, leaving 18 bases between them. As DNA, the CDR3 is TGTGCCAGCTCGGGGGGGGACCTCCTATCCTATGGCTACACCTTC. Protein product: CASSGGDLLSYGYTF.

The J gene is TRBJ1-1, the V gene TRBV5-6; D not resolved. The CDR3 is made up of 16 amino acids. CDR1 is SGHDT and CDR2 is YYEEEE in the germline V gene. V shed 4 bases and J shed 3 bases, with 19 bases lying between them. The CDR3 region has the DNA TGTGCCAGCAGCCTCCCCCCTTCAGCAGGTGACACTGAAGCTTTCTTT. Residues: CASSLPPSAGDTEAFF.

The rearrangement uses TRBV7-2 and TRBJ2-5; perhaps TRBD2 as D (7 bases). The DNA end lines up better with TRBJ2-7; the J call may be wrong. The length of the CDR3 is 14 residues. Germline-derived CDR1 and CDR2 are SGHTA and FQGNSA. The CDR3 DNA is TGTGCCAGCAGCTTAGGGGGGGGCGCCTACGAGCAGTACTTC. This translates into CASSLGGGAYEQYF.